These 20 T cell receptor beta chains were all obtained from the same sample, sequenced in a study of Tregs in tolerant kidney transplant recipients. Sequenced by immunoSEQ multiplex PCR; TCRdb stores in-frame clones only, minus some. The data contain 60,000 to 70,000 clones, roughly 92% of them singletons. Sequencing was performed on CD8+ T cells from blood, taken before the transplant. Every receptor here comes from a human donor who received a combined kidney and bone marrow transplant.

J is TRBJ2-7 and V is TRBV27; weak D call: TRBD1 (6 bases). This CDR3 has 14 residues. The ends were cut back, 6 bases at V and 3 bases at J, with 15 bases in the middle. Germline values: CDR1 MNHEY, CDR2 SMNVEV (reference sequence). The CDR3 protein is CASSYDMGHYEQYF. DNA of the CDR3: TGTGCCAGCAGCTATGACATGGGACACTACGAGCAGTACTTC.

The chain employs TRBV5-4 and TRBJ2-2; a weak D match, TRBD2 (6 bases). With 2 bases removed from V and 0 bases from J, the gap between germline ends came to 14 bases. Germline assignment: CDR1 SGHNT and CDR2 YYREEE (reference sequence). The CDR3 consists of 17 residues. The DNA of the CDR3 is TGTGCCAGCAGCTTAAAGGCGGGAATCGCGAACACCGGGGAGCTGTTTTTT. This encodes CASSLKAGIANTGELFF.

The rearrangement joins TRBV5-1 to TRBJ2-3, with 10 positions matching TRBD2. V was pared by 0 bases and J by 3 bases, with 4 bases of the junction left unmatched. This CDR3 has 16 residues. Germline loops: CDR1 SGHRS, CDR2 YFSETQ. This CDR3 reads CASSLDLAGETDTQYF. CDR3 nucleotides: TGCGCCAGCAGCTTGGACCTAGCGGGGGAAACAGATACGCAGTATTTT.

CDR3 sequence (DNA): TGTGCCAGCACCAAATACCAAGAGACCCAGTACTTC. It translates to CASTKYQETQYF. The rearrangement uses TRBV13 and TRBJ2-5; D ambiguous. V was pared by 7 bases and J by 0 bases, with 6 bases between. Per germline, CDR1 PRHDT and CDR2 FYEKMQ (reference sequence). The CDR3 loop spans 12 amino acids.

The V and J genes are TRBV6-1 and TRBJ2-7; possible D gene TRBD1, 5 bases. V was clipped by 8 bases and J by 0 bases, with 11 bases between them. The CDR3 loop spans 13 amino acids. From germline, CDR1 is MNHNS and CDR2 SASEGT. In DNA, the CDR3 is TGTGCCAGCGGCCACAGGCCCTCCTACGAGCAGTACTTC. This codes for CASGHRPSYEQYF.

The rearrangement joins TRBV29-1 to TRBJ2-1; TRBD1 matches at 8 bases. Losses at the gene ends were 4 bases for V and 8 bases for J; bases not matched to a gene: 4. Germline CDR1 SQVTM, CDR2 ANQGSEA. This CDR3 comprises 12 residues. The CDR3 here is CSVVQGADEQFF. The CDR3 bases are TGCAGCGTTGTCCAGGGGGCCGATGAGCAGTTCTTC.

Of note for this clone: At one end, the junction sequence differs from germline, possibly due to a read error. This CDR3 is CASSVGQNQPQHF. The DNA of the CDR3 is TGTGCCAGCAGCGTAGGACAGAATCAGCCCCAGCATTTT. The genes are TRBV13 and TRBJ1-5, with a possible D match to TRBD1 (6 bases). The CDR3 runs to 13 residues. Germline CDR1 is PRHDT and CDR2 is FYEKMQ (reference sequence). Full variable domain (remainder filled in from reference TRBV13 and TRBJ1-5): AAGVIQSPRHLIKEKRETATLKCYPIPRHDTVYWYQQGPGQDPQFLISFYEKMQSDKGSIPDRFSAQQFSDYHSELNMSSLELGDSALYFCASSVGQNQPQHFGDGTRLSIL.

As concerns this clone: One junction end disagrees with the germline gene, perhaps due to a read error. V usage is TRBV5-6 and J usage is TRBJ2-6; tentatively, D is TRBD1 (6 bases). The CDR3 sequence is 17 residues long. Germline V CDR1 and CDR2: SGHDT, YYEEEE. The CDR3 coding sequence is TGTGCCAGCAGCTGGGTGGACAGTTTCTCTCGGGCCAACGTCCTGACTTTC. Translation gives CASSWVDSFSRANVLTF.

This chain joins TRBV27 and TRBJ2-7, with D tentatively TRBD1 (5 bases). Between the trimmed V and J ends, which lost 5 bases and 2 bases, there was a span of 28 bases. The length of the CDR3 is 19 residues. The germline V gene encodes CDR1 MNHEY and CDR2 SMNVEV (reference sequence). The CDR3 DNA reads TGTGCCAGCAGTACGACAGTTCCTATCGCACCTTCTTTTACCTACGAGCAGTACTTC. This encodes CASSTTVPIAPSFTYEQYF.

The chain employs TRBV6-5 and TRBJ1-2; the match to TRBD1 covers 8 bases. The CDR3 extends over 15 amino acids. Germline CDR1 is MNHEY and CDR2 is SVGAGI. The ends lost 3 bases at V and 4 bases at J; junction bases unmatched: 7. As DNA, the CDR3 is TGTGCCAGCAGTTATGACAGGGGATACCTCTATGGCTACACCTTC. Its translation is CASSYDRGYLYGYTF.

The chain recombines TRBV18 with TRBJ1-1, with unresolved D. Germline CDR1 reads KGHSH; CDR2 reads LQKENI. This CDR3 has 13 residues. Trimming removed 0 bases from V and 2 bases from J, with 4 bases in between. CDR3 coding DNA: TGTGCCAGCTCACCACCCACAAACACTGAAGCTTTCTTT. Translated, it gives CASSPPTNTEAFF.

V and J are TRBV9 and TRBJ2-1; D may be TRBD2 (6 bases). The CDR3 loop spans 14 amino acids. CDR1 is SGDLS and CDR2 is YYNGEE in the germline V gene. V lost 0 bases, J lost 7 bases, and 11 bases lay in between. CDR3 sequence: CASSVELASNEQFF. CDR3 DNA: TGTGCCAGCAGCGTAGAACTAGCATCGAATGAGCAGTTCTTC.

The chain recombines TRBV6-4 with TRBJ2-3; D remains ambiguous. V lost 0 bases to trimming and J lost 2 bases, with 9 bases between them. The CDR3 spans 15 residues. Germline assignment: CDR1 MRHNA and CDR2 SNTAGT. CDR3 sequence reads: CASSDSTANTDTQYF. Written as DNA, the CDR3 is TGTGCCAGCAGTGACTCCACAGCAAACACAGATACGCAGTATTTT.

The V gene is TRBV13, the J gene TRBJ2-1; 10 bases fit TRBD1. The germline V gene has CDR1 PRHDT and CDR2 FYEKMQ (reference sequence). The ends lost 5 bases at V and 3 bases at J; junction bases unmatched: 13. The CDR3 runs 18 residues. CDR3 DNA sequence: TGTGCCAGCAGCCCGGACAGGGGGAGCTCACCGATCTACAATGAGCAGTTCTTC. Translating it yields CASSPDRGSSPIYNEQFF.

The chain employs TRBV7-9 and TRBJ2-5; D might be TRBD2 (6 bases). V lost 5 bases and J 4 bases, leaving 11 bases between the germline ends. The CDR3 loop spans 13 amino acids. Germline V gene data show CDR1 as SEHNR and CDR2 as FQNEAQ (reference sequence). The CDR3 reads CASSRPGGETQYF. The CDR3 nucleotides are TGTGCCAGCAGCCGCCCCGGGGGAGAGACCCAGTACTTC.

For the CDR3, the DNA is TGTGCCAGCATACAGCCCAGGGGCTCGAACACTGAAGCTTTCTTT. Translation: CASIQPRGSNTEAFF. This chain links TRBV7-9 with TRBJ1-1; D might be TRBD1 (6 bases). The CDR3 is made up of 15 amino acids. Germline V gives CDR1 SEHNR, CDR2 FQNEAQ (reference sequence). Trimming took off 7 bases at V and 1 base at J, with 16 bases between the two ends.

The chain combines TRBV4-1 with TRBJ2-7, with D tentatively TRBD1 (6 bases). The CDR3 extends over 14 amino acids. Germline V lookup: CDR1 MGHRA, CDR2 YSYEKL. Trimming left V 2 bases short and J 3 bases short, with 11 bases between. As DNA, the CDR3 is TGCGCCAGCAGCCAACCTGGACAGATCTACGAGCAGTACTTC. Translation gives CASSQPGQIYEQYF.

This clone was picked up one time. The chain has TRBV4-3 and TRBJ1-3, with 8 bases identical to TRBD1. The junction had 7 bases not matched to a gene; V was cut back by 0 bases and J by 0 bases. Germline CDR1 is LGHNA and CDR2 is YSLEER. This CDR3 region has 18 residues. CDR3 region: CASSQDGQGASSGNTIYF. DNA for the CDR3: TGCGCCAGCAGCCAAGATGGGCAGGGGGCTTCCTCTGGAAACACCATATATTTT.

This chain uses TRBV5-6 with TRBJ2-5; 9 bases match TRBD1. J gave up 5 bases and V 6 bases, and 8 bases lay outside the gene matches. CDR3 length: 14 amino acids. Per the germline V gene, CDR1 is SGHDT and CDR2 is YYEEEE. In DNA form, the CDR3 reads TGTGCCAGCACGACAGGGGGAGTCTGGGAGACCCAGTACTTC. It specifies CASTTGGVWETQYF.

This chain joins TRBV7-3 and TRBJ2-2; 11 bases match TRBD2. The CDR3 covers 16 residues. The germline gives CDR1 SGHTA, CDR2 FQGTGA. V shed 4 bases and J 5 bases; nucleotides not matched to a gene: 6. The CDR3 DNA sequence: TGTGCCAGCAGCTCCCCCGCTAGCGGGGGGACCGGGGAGCTGTTTTTT. Its protein is CASSSPASGGTGELFF.